A selection of T cell receptor beta chains follows, all from one sample in a study of regulatory T cells in long-lasting Graves disease. TCRdb reprocessed the multiplex PCR reads with MiXCR, giving one entry per CDR3 protein. Of around 480,000 distinct CDR3 sequences listed, roughly a sixth are singletons. Separately, the same data were catalogued under a study of T cells in Graves' hyperthyroidism and ophthalmopathy.

The sample in question was peripheral blood mononuclear cells (PBMCs), obtained at new diagnosis, from a patient treated with antithyroid drugs. The source is a woman aged 35 to 59 with Graves disease. Both conserved end residues are part of each CDR3. A D gene is named only where the DNA matches it firmly. A row's size may be missing; if present it is once, few, many or a size class.

D: .; length: 15; size: few; J: TRBJ1-1; V: TRBV18; CDR3: CASSPVRGRNTEAFF; DNA: TGTGCCAGCTCACCCGTACGGGGTCGAAACACTGAAGCTTTCTTT
D: .; length: 15; size: few; J: TRBJ2-3; V: TRBV27; CDR3: CASSFQPGPPDTQYF; DNA: TGTGCCAGCAGTTTTCAACCAGGTCCCCCAGATACGCAGTATTTT
D: .; length: 12; size: many; J: TRBJ1-6; V: TRBV2; CDR3: CASRGDNSPLHF; DNA: TGTGCCAGCAGGGGGGATAATTCACCCCTCCACTTT
D: TRBD1; length: 15; size: many; J: TRBJ1-6; V: TRBV3-1; CDR3: CASSQDGGGGSPLHF; DNA: TGTGCCAGCAGCCAAGATGGAGGGGGCGGTTCACCCCTCCACTTT
D: TRBD1; length: 16; size: many; J: TRBJ1-5; V: TRBV19; CDR3: CASTTTGGIRSQPQHF; DNA: TGTGCCAGTACCACGACAGGGGGAATTCGTAGTCAGCCCCAGCATTTT
D: .; length: 15; size: many; J: TRBJ1-1; V: TRBV5-1; CDR3: CASSFGDQMNTEAFF; DNA: TGCGCCAGCAGCTTTGGAGATCAAATGAACACTGAAGCTTTCTTT
D: .; length: 12; size: once; J: TRBJ1-2; V: TRBV12-3/TRBV12-4; CDR3: CTSTATAYGYTF; DNA: TGTACCAGCACCGCCACAGCGTATGGCTACACCTTC
D: .; length: 14; size: many; J: TRBJ1-1; V: TRBV3-1; CDR3: CASSQVRENTEAFF; DNA: TGTGCCAGCAGCCAAGTACGCGAGAACACTGAAGCTTTCTTT
D: TRBD2; length: 14; size: .; J: TRBJ2-7; V: TRBV20-1; CDR3: CSASPTSGGYEQYF; DNA: TGCAGTGCTAGCCCGACTAGCGGGGGTTACGAGCAGTACTTC
D: .; length: 15; size: many; J: TRBJ1-2; V: TRBV18; CDR3: CASSPTVAANYGYTF; DNA: TGTGCCAGCTCACCGACAGTAGCCGCTAACTATGGCTACACCTTC
D: .; length: 14; size: many; J: TRBJ1-5; V: TRBV5-6; CDR3: CASSSGQVNQPQHF; DNA: TGTGCCAGCAGCTCCGGGCAGGTCAATCAGCCCCAGCATTTT
D: .; length: 13; size: many; J: TRBJ1-6; V: TRBV13; CDR3: CASSLVRDSPLHF; DNA: TGTGCCAGCAGCTTAGTTCGTGACTCACCCCTCCACTTT
D: .; length: 10; size: few; J: TRBJ2-1; V: TRBV29-1; CDR3: CSVRGYEQFF; DNA: TGCAGCGTCAGGGGATATGAGCAGTTCTTC
D: .; length: 16; size: many; J: TRBJ2-3; V: TRBV4-1; CDR3: CASSQGFRGWADTQYF; DNA: TGCGCCAGCAGCCAAGGTTTCCGGGGTTGGGCAGATACGCAGTATTTT
D: TRBD1; length: 14; size: many; J: TRBJ1-2; V: TRBV12-3/TRBV12-4; CDR3: CASSSIGQGLGYTF; DNA: TGTGCCAGCAGTTCTATCGGACAGGGTTTAGGCTACACCTTC
D: TRBD2; length: 15; size: .; J: TRBJ2-5; V: TRBV15; CDR3: CATSSSSRGGETQYF; DNA: TGTGCCACCAGCAGTAGCTCACGGGGGGGAGAGACCCAGTACTTC
D: .; length: 14; size: many; J: TRBJ2-1; V: TRBV12-3/TRBV12-4; CDR3: CASSFGGGGNEQFF; DNA: TGTGCCAGCAGTTTTGGCGGGGGCGGCAATGAGCAGTTCTTC
D: .; length: 16; size: many; J: TRBJ1-1; V: TRBV5-6; CDR3: CASSLARRASGTEAFF; DNA: TGTGCCAGCAGCTTAGCCCGCAGGGCAAGCGGCACTGAAGCTTTCTTT
D: .; length: 18; size: many; J: TRBJ2-1; V: TRBV6-1; CDR3: CASTPRRGTFPFYNEQFF; DNA: TGTGCCAGCACGCCTCGCAGGGGCACCTTCCCTTTCTACAATGAGCAGTTCTTC
D: TRBD1; length: 15; size: .; J: TRBJ2-1; V: TRBV28; CDR3: CASSPGQGYHNEQFF; DNA: TGTGCCAGCAGCCCGGGACAGGGATACCACAATGAGCAGTTCTTC
D: TRBD1; length: 13; size: many; J: TRBJ1-2; V: TRBV28; CDR3: CASTEQGARGYTF; DNA: TGTGCCAGCACCGAACAGGGGGCGCGCGGCTACACCTTC
D: TRBD1; length: 16; size: many; J: TRBJ1-4; V: TRBV6-1; CDR3: CASSLQTGSNNEKLFF; DNA: TGTGCCAGCAGCTTACAGACAGGGTCAAATAATGAAAAACTGTTTTTT
D: TRBD2; length: 18; size: .; J: TRBJ2-3; V: TRBV7-2; CDR3: CASSLRLAGGTSFDTQYF; DNA: TGTGCCAGCAGCTTACGACTAGCGGGGGGAACCAGCTTTGATACGCAGTATTTT
D: .; length: 15; size: many; J: TRBJ2-1; V: TRBV19; CDR3: CASSIWSESYNEQFF; DNA: TGTGCCAGTAGTATATGGTCGGAATCCTACAATGAGCAGTTCTTC
D: .; length: 14; size: .; J: TRBJ2-2; V: TRBV13; CDR3: CASSGEDVSGELFF; DNA: TGTGCCAGCAGCGGCGAGGACGTTTCCGGGGAGCTGTTTTTT
D: .; length: 14; size: once; J: TRBJ1-2; V: TRBV9; CDR3: CASSLQTGDYGYTF; DNA: TGTGCCAGCAGCCTCCAGACCGGGGACTATGGCTACACCTTC
D: .; length: 15; size: .; J: TRBJ2-7; V: TRBV7-6; CDR3: CASSLDGGLSYEQYF; DNA: TGTGCCAGCAGCTTAGACGGGGGGCTATCCTACGAGCAGTACTTC
D: .; length: 13; size: many; J: TRBJ2-7; V: TRBV11-2; CDR3: CASSLEGGTEQYF; DNA: TGTGCCAGCAGCTTAGAAGGGGGAACCGAGCAGTACTTC
D: .; length: 12; size: few; J: TRBJ2-7; V: TRBV10-3; CDR3: CAISAGGYGQYF; DNA: TGTGCCATCAGTGCCGGGGGTTACGGGCAGTACTTC
D: .; length: 13; size: many; J: TRBJ1-6; V: TRBV3-1; CDR3: CASSQGQSSPLHF; DNA: TGTGCCAGCAGCCAAGGCCAGAGTTCACCCCTCCACTTT
D: TRBD2; length: 18; size: .; J: TRBJ2-3; V: TRBV2; CDR3: CASSLSSGGGRGTDTQYF; DNA: TGTGCCAGCAGTCTCTCTAGCGGGGGGGGGAGGGGCACAGATACGCAGTATTTT
D: .; length: 15; size: many; J: TRBJ2-7; V: TRBV3-1; CDR3: CASSQDAGGSYEQYF; DNA: TGTGCCAGCAGCCAAGATGCAGGGGGGTCCTACGAGCAGTACTTC
D: .; length: 15; size: .; J: TRBJ1-2; V: TRBV18; CDR3: CASSPSTGLDYGYTF; DNA: TGTGCCAGCTCACCTTCGACAGGATTGGATTATGGCTACACCTTC
D: .; length: 12; size: many; J: TRBJ2-1; V: TRBV7-6; CDR3: CASSSLVSEQFF; DNA: TGTGCCAGCAGCTCGCTAGTTAGCGAGCAGTTCTTC
D: .; length: 14; size: few; J: TRBJ1-5; V: TRBV7-9; CDR3: CASSGFSSNQPQHF; DNA: TGTGCCAGCAGCGGATTTTCGAGCAATCAGCCCCAGCATTTT
D: TRBD2; length: 18; size: few; J: TRBJ2-7; V: TRBV15; CDR3: CATSRGFSGGTPSYEQYF; DNA: TGTGCCACCAGCAGAGGTTTTAGCGGGGGAACCCCTTCCTACGAGCAGTACTTC
D: .; length: 14; size: many; J: TRBJ1-1; V: TRBV11-3; CDR3: CASSLTVMNTEAFF; DNA: TGTGCCAGCAGCTTGACGGTAATGAACACTGAAGCTTTCTTT
D: .; length: 13; size: .; J: TRBJ2-5; V: TRBV4-2; CDR3: CASSQDSRGTQYF; DNA: TGTGCCAGCAGCCAAGATAGCCGAGGTACCCAGTACTTC
D: .; length: 15; size: many; J: TRBJ1-6; V: TRBV5-1; CDR3: CASSSGGRGLSPLHF; DNA: TGCGCCAGCAGCTCTGGTGGCAGGGGTCTTTCACCCCTCCACTTT
D: TRBD1; length: 14; size: many; J: TRBJ2-1; V: TRBV7-3; CDR3: CASRLTGGGDEQFF; DNA: TGTGCCAGCAGATTAACAGGGGGCGGCGATGAGCAGTTCTTC
D: .; length: 15; size: many; J: TRBJ1-2; V: TRBV3-1; CDR3: CASSQDPRVGYGYTF; DNA: TGTGCCAGCAGCCAAGATCCCAGGGTCGGCTATGGCTACACCTTC
D: .; length: 16; size: many; J: TRBJ2-1; V: TRBV14; CDR3: CASSQGLWAGPYEQFF; DNA: TGTGCCAGCAGCCAAGGACTGTGGGCCGGACCCTATGAGCAGTTCTTC
D: TRBD1; length: 14; size: many; J: TRBJ1-5; V: TRBV30; CDR3: CAWSTGTGSQPQHF; DNA: TGTGCCTGGAGTACAGGGACAGGGAGTCAGCCCCAGCATTTT
D: .; length: 14; size: .; J: TRBJ1-1; V: TRBV19; CDR3: CASRETGYNTEAFF; DNA: TGTGCCAGTAGAGAGACAGGCTACAACACTGAAGCTTTCTTT
D: TRBD1; length: 16; size: few; J: TRBJ1-1; V: TRBV5-1; CDR3: CASSPTPGTGITKAFF; DNA: TGCGCCAGCAGCCCGACCCCCGGGACAGGGATCACTAAAGCTTTCTTT
D: .; length: 17; size: few; J: TRBJ1-1; V: TRBV4-2; CDR3: CASSNRQSKAMNTEAFF; DNA: TGTGCCAGCAGTAACCGGCAGTCGAAAGCCATGAACACTGAAGCTTTCTTT
D: .; length: 15; size: many; J: TRBJ2-6; V: TRBV11-3; CDR3: CASSSEGYGANVLTF; DNA: TGTGCCAGCAGCTCTGAGGGGTACGGGGCCAACGTCCTGACTTTC